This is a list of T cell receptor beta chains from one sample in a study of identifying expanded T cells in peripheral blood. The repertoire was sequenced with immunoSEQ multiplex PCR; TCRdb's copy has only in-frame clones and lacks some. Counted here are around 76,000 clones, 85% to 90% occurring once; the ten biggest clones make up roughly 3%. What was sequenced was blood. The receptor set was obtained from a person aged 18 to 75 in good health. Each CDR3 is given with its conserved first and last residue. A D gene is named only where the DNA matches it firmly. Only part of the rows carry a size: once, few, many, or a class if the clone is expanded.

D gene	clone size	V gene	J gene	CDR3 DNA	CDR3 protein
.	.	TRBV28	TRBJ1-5	TGTGCCAGCAGCCAAGATAGCAATCAGCCCCAGCATTTT	CASSQDSNQPQHF
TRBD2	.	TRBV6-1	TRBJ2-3	TGTGCCAGCAGTGAAGTCCCCTACCGGATAGCGGGAACCACAGATACGCAGTATTTT	CASSEVPYRIAGTTDTQYF
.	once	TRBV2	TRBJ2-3	TGTGCCAGCATGATGGTCACAGATACGCAGTATTTT	CASMMVTDTQYF
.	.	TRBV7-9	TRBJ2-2	TGTGCCAGCAGCCGACTAGTTAGCACCGGGGAGCTGTTTTTT	CASSRLVSTGELFF
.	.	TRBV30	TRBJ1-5	TGTGCCTGGAGTACGGGACTGGACAATCAGCCCCAGCATTTT	CAWSTGLDNQPQHF
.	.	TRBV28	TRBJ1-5	TGTGCCAGCAGTTTGGTAGATCAGCCCCAGCATTTT	CASSLVDQPQHF
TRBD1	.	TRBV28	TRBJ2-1	TGTGCCAGCAGTTCGGGACAGGGTTACTACAATGAGCAGTTCTTC	CASSSGQGYYNEQFF
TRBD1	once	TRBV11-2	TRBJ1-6	TGTGCCAGCAGCTCAGGACAGGGTTGGGATTCACCCCTCCACTTT	CASSSGQGWDSPLHF
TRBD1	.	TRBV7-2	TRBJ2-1	TGTGCCAGCAGGACAACAGGGGGCTCCTACAATGAGCAGTTCTTC	CASRTTGGSYNEQFF
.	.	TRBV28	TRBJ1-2	TGTGCCAGCAGTTCCCTTCACAGCTATGGCTACACCTTC	CASSSLHSYGYTF
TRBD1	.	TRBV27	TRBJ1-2	TGTGCCAGCAGTAATCATCGGGACAGGGTCGAGGAAGGCTACACCTTC	CASSNHRDRVEEGYTF
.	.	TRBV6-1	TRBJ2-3	TGTGCCAGCTTGTTTCGCACAGATACGCAGTATTTT	CASLFRTDTQYF
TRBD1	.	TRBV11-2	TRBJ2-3	TGTGCCAGCAGCTTAGGGACAGGGCATTTGGGTACGCAGTATTTT	CASSLGTGHLGTQYF
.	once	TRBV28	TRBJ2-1	TGTGCCAGCCAATCCTACAATGAGCAGTTCTTC	CASQSYNEQFF
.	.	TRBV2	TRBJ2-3	TGTGCCAGCAGCTTCCGAGCGTTAGCAGATACGCAGTATTTT	CASSFRALADTQYF
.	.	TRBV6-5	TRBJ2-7	TGTGCCAGCAGTTACTCCCGTTTCGAGGGGCTAATCGAGCAGTACTTC	CASSYSRFEGLIEQYF
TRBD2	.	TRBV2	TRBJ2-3	TGTGCCAGCAGGCGGACTAGAGGCACAGATACGCAGTATTTT	CASRRTRGTDTQYF
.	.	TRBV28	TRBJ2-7	TGTGCCACAAGGACGATCTCTTCCTACGAGCAGTACTTC	CATRTISSYEQYF
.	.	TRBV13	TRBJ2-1	TGTGCCAGCAGCCTTGGACTTGGCCCCAATGAGCAGTTCTTC	CASSLGLGPNEQFF
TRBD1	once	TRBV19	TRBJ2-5	TGTGCCAGTAGTATAAACAGGGGTGAGACCCAGTACTTC	CASSINRGETQYF
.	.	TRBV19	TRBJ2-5	TGTGCCAGTAGTATTAGCCTCGGGGTAGAGGAGACCCAGTACTTC	CASSISLGVEETQYF
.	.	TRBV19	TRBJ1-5	TGTGCCAGTAGTAGACAGGTCGATCAGCCCCAGCATTTT	CASSRQVDQPQHF
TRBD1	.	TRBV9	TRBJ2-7	TGTGCCAGCAGCACCCGGGACAGCAGCTCCTACGAGCAGTACTTC	CASSTRDSSSYEQYF
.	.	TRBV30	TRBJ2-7	TGTGCCCGAACCGGCCCCTCCTACGAGCAGTACTTC	CARTGPSYEQYF
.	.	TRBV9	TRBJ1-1	TGTGCCAGCAGCGGTCACACTGCTTCAGAAGCTTTCTTT	CASSGHTASEAFF
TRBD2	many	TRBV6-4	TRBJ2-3	TGTGCCAGCAGTCTAGCGGGGGGCACAGATACGCAGTATTTT	CASSLAGGTDTQYF
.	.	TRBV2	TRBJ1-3	TGTGCCAGCAGTGAATACCTAGCGGTTGGAAACACCATATATTTT	CASSEYLAVGNTIYF
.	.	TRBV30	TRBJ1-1	TGTGCCTGGAGTTCGGGGATGAACACTGAAGCTTTCTTT	CAWSSGMNTEAFF
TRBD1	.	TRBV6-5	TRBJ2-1	TGTGCCAGCAGTTACCTGGGACAGGGCCGAGGGAATGAGCAGTTCTTC	CASSYLGQGRGNEQFF
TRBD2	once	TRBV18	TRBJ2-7	TGTGCCAGCTCCCCAGGGACTAGCGGAACCTACGAGCAGTACTTC	CASSPGTSGTYEQYF
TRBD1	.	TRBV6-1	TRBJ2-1	TGTGCCACCAGTCCCGGGACAGGGATCAATGAGCAGTTCTTC	CATSPGTGINEQFF
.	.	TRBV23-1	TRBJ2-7	TGCGCCAGCAGTCAATCGAAGGGGGCGGGATACGAGCAGTACTTC	CASSQSKGAGYEQYF
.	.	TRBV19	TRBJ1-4	TGTGCCAGTAGTATTACCGGGGGACCTAATGAAAAACTGTTTTTT	CASSITGGPNEKLFF
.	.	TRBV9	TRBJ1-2	TGTGCCAGCAGCGGGCGGGGGTATGGCTACACCTTC	CASSGRGYGYTF
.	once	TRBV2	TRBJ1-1	TGTGCCAGCAGTTACTTGGGGGGGGCGACTGAAGCTTTCTTT	CASSYLGGATEAFF
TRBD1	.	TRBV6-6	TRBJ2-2	TGTGCCAGCAGTTACTCCGGGACAGGAGTCACCGGGGAGCTGTTTTTT	CASSYSGTGVTGELFF
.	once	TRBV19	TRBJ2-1	TGTGCCAGTAGTATTAGAGTAAACTACAATGAGCAGTTCTTC	CASSIRVNYNEQFF
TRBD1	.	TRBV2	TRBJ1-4	TGTGCCAGCAGTGAAGCCCTGGGACAGGGAGGAAAACTGTTTTTT	CASSEALGQGGKLFF
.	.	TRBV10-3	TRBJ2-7	TGTGCCATCAGTGAGTCAAGTTATTCCTACGAGCAGTACTTC	CAISESSYSYEQYF
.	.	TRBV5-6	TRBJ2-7	TGTGCCAGCAGTTCGGGGTCGCGTGAGCAGTACTTC	CASSSGSREQYF
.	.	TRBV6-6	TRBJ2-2	TGTGCCAGCAGTCTCACCCTTACCGGGGAGCTGTTTTTT	CASSLTLTGELFF
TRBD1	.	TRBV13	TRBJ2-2	TGTGCCAGCATCTATACCAGGGGGCCGAACACCGGGGAGCTGTTTTTT	CASIYTRGPNTGELFF
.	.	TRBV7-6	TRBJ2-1	TGTGCCAGCAGCTTAGGCGATCAACGTCGGGAGCAGTTCTTC	CASSLGDQRREQFF
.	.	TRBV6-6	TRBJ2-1	TGTGCCAGCAGTTACGGGTCAGGGCTGTACAATGAGCAGTTCTTC	CASSYGSGLYNEQFF
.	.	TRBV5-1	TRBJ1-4	TGCGCCAGCAGCTTGTCGGGGGCTCGTTCCGAAAAACTGTTTTTT	CASSLSGARSEKLFF